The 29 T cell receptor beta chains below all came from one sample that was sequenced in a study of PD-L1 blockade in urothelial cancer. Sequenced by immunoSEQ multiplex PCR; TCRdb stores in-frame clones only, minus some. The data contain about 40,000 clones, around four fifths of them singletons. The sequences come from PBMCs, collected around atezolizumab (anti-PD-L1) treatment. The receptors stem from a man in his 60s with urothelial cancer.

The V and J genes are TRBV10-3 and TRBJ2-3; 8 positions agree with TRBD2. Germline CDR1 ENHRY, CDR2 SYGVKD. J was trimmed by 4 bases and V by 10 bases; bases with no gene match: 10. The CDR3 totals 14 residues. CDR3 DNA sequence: TGTGCCACGGCCGGGACTAGTTCCCCAGATACGCAGTATTTT. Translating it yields CATAGTSSPDTQYF.

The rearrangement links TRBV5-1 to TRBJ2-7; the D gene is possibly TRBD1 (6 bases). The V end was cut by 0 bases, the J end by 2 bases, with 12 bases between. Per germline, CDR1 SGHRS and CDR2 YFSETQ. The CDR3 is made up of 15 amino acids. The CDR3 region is CASSLVGGSAYEQYF. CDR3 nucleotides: TGCGCCAGCAGCTTGGTTGGGGGCAGCGCCTACGAGCAGTACTTC.

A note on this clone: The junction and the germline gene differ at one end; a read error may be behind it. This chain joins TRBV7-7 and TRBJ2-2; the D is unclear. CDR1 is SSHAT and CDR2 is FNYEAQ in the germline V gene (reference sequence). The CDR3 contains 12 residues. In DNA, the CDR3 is TGTGCTAGCAGCTCAGGAACCGGGGAGCTGTTTTTT. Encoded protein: CASSSGTGELFF.

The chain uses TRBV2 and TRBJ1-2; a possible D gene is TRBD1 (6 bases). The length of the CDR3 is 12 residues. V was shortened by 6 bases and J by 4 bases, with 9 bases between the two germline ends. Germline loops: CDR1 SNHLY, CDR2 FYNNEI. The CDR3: CASRGHTYGYTF. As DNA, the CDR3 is TGTGCCAGCAGGGGACACACCTATGGCTACACCTTC. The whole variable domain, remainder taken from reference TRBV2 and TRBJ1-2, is EPEVTQTPSHQVTQMGQEVILRCVPISNHLYFYWYRQILGQKVEFLVSFYNNEISEKSEIFDDQFSVERPDGSNFTLKIRSTKLEDSAMYFCASRGHTYGYTFGSGTRLTVV.

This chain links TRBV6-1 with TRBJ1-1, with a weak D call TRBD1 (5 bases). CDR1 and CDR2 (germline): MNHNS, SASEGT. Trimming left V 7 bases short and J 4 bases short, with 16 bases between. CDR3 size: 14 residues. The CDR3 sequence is CASNQTPGGTEAFF. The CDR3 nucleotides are TGTGCCAGCAACCAAACCCCCGGGGGCACTGAAGCTTTCTTT.

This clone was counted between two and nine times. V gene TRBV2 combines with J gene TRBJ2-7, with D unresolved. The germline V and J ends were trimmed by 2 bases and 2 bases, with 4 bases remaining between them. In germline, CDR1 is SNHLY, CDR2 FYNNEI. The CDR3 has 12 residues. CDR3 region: CASSEQAYEQYF. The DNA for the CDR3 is TGTGCCAGCAGTGAACAGGCCTACGAGCAGTACTTC.

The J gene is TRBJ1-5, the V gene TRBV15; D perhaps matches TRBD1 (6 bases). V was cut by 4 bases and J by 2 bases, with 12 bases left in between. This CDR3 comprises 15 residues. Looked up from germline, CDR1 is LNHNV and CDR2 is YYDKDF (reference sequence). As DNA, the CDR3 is TGTGCCACCAGCACAAGGGGGTACGGCAATCAGCCCCAGCATTTT. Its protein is CATSTRGYGNQPQHF.

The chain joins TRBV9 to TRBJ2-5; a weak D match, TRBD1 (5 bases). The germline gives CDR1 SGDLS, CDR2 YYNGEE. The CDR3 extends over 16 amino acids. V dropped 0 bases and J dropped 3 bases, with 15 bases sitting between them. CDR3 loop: CASSVEFNRPEETQYF. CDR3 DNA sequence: TGTGCCAGCAGCGTAGAGTTTAACAGGCCCGAAGAGACCCAGTACTTC.

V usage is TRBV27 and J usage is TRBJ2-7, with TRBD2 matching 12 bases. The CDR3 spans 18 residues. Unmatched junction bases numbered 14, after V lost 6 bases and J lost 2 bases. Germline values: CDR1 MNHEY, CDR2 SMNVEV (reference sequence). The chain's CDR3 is CASRPTPGTSGRAYEQYF. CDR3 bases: TGTGCCAGCAGACCCACGCCGGGGACTAGCGGGCGTGCCTACGAGCAGTACTTC.

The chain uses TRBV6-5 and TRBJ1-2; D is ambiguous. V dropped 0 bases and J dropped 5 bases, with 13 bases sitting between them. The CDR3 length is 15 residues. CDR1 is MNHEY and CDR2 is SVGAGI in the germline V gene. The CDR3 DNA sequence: TGTGCCAGCAGTTACTCGAGTCTCTCCCAATATGGCTACACCTTC. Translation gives CASSYSSLSQYGYTF.

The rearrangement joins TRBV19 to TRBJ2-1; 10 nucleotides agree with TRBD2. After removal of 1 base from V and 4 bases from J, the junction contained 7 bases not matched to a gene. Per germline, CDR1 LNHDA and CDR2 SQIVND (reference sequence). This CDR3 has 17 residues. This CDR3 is CASSIGEAGGPYNEQFF. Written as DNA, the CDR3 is TGTGCCAGTAGTATAGGGGAAGCGGGGGGGCCTTACAATGAGCAGTTCTTC.

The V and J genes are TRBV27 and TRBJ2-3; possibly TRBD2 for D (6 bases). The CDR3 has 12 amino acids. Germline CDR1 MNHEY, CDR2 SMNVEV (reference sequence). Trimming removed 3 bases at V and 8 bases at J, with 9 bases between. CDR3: CASSFRGGTQYF. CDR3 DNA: TGTGCCAGCAGTTTTAGGGGAGGTACGCAGTATTTT.

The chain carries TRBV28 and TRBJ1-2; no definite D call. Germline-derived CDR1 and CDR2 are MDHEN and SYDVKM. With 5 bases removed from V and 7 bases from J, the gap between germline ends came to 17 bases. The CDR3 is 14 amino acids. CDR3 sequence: CASSTPQRIVGYTF. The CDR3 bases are TGTGCCAGCAGTACCCCGCAGCGTATCGTTGGCTACACCTTC.

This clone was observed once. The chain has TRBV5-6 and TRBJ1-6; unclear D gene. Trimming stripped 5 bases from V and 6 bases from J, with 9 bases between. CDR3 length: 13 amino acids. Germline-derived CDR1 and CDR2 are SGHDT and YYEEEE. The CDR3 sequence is CASRRDRNSPLHF. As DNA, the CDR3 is TGTGCCAGCAGGCGGGATCGTAATTCACCCCTCCACTTT.

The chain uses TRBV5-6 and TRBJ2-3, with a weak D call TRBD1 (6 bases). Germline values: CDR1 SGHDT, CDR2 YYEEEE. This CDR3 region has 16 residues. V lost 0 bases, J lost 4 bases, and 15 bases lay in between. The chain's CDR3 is CASSLGGRWGPDTQYF. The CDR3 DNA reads TGTGCCAGCAGCTTGGGAGGCCGGTGGGGGCCAGATACGCAGTATTTT.

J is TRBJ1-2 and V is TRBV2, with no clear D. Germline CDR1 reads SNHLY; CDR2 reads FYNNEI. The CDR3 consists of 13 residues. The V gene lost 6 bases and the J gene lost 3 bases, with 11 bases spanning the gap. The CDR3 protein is CASSRFRDYGYTF. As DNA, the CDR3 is TGTGCCAGCAGCCGATTCCGGGACTATGGCTACACCTTC.

CDR3 residues: CASSKTGASAGELFF. Written as DNA, the CDR3 is TGTGCCAGCAGCAAGACAGGGGCATCGGCCGGGGAGCTGTTTTTT. The V gene is TRBV11-3, the J gene TRBJ2-2, with 8 bases fitting TRBD1. The CDR3 is made up of 15 amino acids. Per germline, CDR1 SGHNT and CDR2 YENEEA. V gave up 5 bases and J gave up 6 bases; unmatched junction bases: 8. Using reference TRBV11-3 and TRBJ2-2 for the parts outside the CDR3, the full variable domain is EAGVVQSPRYKIIEKKQPVAFWCNPISGHNTLYWYLQNLGQGPELLIRYENEEAVDDSQLPKDRFSAERLKGVDSTLKIQPAELGDSAVYLCASSKTGASAGELFFGEGSRLTVL.

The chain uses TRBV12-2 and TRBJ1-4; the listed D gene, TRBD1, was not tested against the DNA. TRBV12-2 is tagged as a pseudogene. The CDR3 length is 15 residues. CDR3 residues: CASRKKTGPREKLFF. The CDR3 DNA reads TGTGCAAGTCGCAAAAAGACAGGGCCTAGAGAAAAACTGTTTTTT.

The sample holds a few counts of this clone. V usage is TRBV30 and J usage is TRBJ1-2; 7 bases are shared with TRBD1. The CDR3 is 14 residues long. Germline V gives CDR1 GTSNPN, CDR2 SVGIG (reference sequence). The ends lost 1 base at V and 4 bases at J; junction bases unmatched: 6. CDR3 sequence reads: CAWSGRGKSYGYTF. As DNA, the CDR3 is TGTGCCTGGAGTGGCAGGGGGAAGAGCTATGGCTACACCTTC.

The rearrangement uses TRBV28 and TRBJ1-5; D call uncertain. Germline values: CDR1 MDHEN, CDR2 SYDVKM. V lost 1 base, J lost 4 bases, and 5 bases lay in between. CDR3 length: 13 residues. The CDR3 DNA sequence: TGTGCCAGCAGTTTATCCTTAAATCAGCCCCAGCATTTT. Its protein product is CASSLSLNQPQHF.

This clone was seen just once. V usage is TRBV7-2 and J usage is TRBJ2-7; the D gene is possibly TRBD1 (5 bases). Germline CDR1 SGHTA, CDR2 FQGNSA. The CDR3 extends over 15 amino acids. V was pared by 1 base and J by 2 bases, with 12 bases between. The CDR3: CASSLGGGRAYEQYF. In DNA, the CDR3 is TGTGCCAGCAGCTTAGGGGGCGGCAGGGCCTACGAGCAGTACTTC.

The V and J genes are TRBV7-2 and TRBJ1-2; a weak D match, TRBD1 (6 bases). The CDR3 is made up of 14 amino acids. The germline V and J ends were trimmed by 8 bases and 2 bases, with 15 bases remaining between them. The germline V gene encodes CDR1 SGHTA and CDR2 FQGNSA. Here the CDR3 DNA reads TGTGCCAGCGCAACAGGGTCGGCGAACTATGGCTACACCTTC. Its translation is CASATGSANYGYTF.

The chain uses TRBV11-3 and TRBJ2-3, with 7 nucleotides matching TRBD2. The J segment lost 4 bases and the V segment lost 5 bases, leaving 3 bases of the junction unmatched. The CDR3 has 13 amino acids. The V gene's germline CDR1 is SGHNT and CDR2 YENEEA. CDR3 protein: CASSRGVPDTQYF. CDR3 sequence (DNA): TGTGCCAGCAGCCGGGGGGTCCCAGATACGCAGTATTTT.

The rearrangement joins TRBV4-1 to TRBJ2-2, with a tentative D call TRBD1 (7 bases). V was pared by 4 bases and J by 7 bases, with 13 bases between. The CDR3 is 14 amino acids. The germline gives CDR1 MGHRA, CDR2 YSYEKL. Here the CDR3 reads CASSRGGTDGELFF. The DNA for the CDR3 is TGCGCCAGCAGCCGAGGGGGGACAGACGGGGAGCTGTTTTTT.

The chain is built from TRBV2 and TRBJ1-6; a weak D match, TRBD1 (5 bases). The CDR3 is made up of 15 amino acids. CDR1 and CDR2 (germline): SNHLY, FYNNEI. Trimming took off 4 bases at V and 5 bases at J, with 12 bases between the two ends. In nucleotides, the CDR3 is TGTGCCAGCAGTGTGTCCGGGGGTGATAATTCACCCCTCCACTTT. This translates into CASSVSGGDNSPLHF.

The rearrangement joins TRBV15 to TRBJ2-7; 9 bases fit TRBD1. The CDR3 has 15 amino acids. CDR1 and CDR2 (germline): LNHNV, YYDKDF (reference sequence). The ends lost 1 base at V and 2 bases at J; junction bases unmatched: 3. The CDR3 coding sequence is TGTGCCACCAGCAGAGGGGGACAGGGACCCTACGAGCAGTACTTC. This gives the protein CATSRGGQGPYEQYF.

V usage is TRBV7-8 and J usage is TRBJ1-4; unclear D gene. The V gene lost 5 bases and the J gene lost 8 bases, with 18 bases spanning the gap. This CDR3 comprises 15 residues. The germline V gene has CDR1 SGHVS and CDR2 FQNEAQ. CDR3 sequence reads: CASSPPAETVEKLFF. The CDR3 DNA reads TGTGCCAGCAGCCCCCCAGCGGAGACGGTGGAAAAACTGTTTTTT.

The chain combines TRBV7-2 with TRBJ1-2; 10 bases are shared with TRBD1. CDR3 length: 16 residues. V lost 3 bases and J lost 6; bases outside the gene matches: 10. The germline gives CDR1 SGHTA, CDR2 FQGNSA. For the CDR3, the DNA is TGTGCCAGCAGCTTGACCCCAGGACAGGGGGTTAATGGCTACACCTTC. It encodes CASSLTPGQGVNGYTF. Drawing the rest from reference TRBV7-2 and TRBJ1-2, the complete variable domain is GAGVSQSPSNKVTEKGKDVELRCDPISGHTALYWYRQSLGQGLEFLIYFQGNSAPDKSGLPSDRFSAERTGGSVSTLTIQRTQQEDSAVYLCASSLTPGQGVNGYTFGSGTRLTVV.

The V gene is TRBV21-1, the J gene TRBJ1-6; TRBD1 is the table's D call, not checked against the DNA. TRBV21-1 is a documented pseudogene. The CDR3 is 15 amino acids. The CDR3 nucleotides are TGTGCCAGCAATTTCACAGGGGTGGGGCATTCACCCCTCCACTTT. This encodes CASNFTGVGHSPLHF.